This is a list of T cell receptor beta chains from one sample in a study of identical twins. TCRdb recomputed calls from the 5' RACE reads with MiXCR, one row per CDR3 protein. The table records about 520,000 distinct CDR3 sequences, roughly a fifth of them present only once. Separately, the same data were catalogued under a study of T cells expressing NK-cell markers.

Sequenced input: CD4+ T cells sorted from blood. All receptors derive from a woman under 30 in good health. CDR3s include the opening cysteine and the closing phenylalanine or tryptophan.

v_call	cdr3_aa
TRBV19	CASSTHRASLYEQYF
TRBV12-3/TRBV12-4	CASSLRQGRSGNTIYF
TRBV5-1	CASSLGPGGEETQYF
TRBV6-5	CASSYSRDSGANVLTF
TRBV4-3	CASRLDWDSNQPQHF
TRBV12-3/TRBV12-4	CASSLRFGGAVTGELFF
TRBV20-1	CSAPDASGGGDTQYF
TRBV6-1	CASSSGTHYGYTF
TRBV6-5	CASSNGGVGVGYYNEQFF
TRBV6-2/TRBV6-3	CASRQGAALHGYTF
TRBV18	CASSGGITHTEAFF
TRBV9	CASSVLAKTDTQYF
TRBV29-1	CSVVKGTSGTNEQFF
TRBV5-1	CASSLRDRDHNEQFF
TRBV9	CASSVGYGYTF
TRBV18	CASSPGRDRSTDTQYF
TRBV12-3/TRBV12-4	CASSRGWTQYF
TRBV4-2	CASSQDSEFQETQYF
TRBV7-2	CASSRGVQGTEAFF
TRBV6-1	CASSVDRISPLHF
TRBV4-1	CASSRPHVAGVSGPHQNTQYF
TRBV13	CASSSRDPRPCIF
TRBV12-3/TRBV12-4	CASGLAGSTDTQYF
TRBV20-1	CSAEALGGGHTDTQYF
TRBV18	CASSATVEQYF
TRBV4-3	CASSQGGATEAFF
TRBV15	CATSRERGSYEQYF
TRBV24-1	CATSAAITGELFF
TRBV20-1	CSARDYRSYNEQFF
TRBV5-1	CASSWTLNQPQHF
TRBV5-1	CASSLRTSVDTGELFF
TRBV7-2	CASSLEGGTGGTAQFF
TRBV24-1	CATSDPRGNRANEQFF
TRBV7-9	CASSLVLAGNTGELFF
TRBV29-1	CSVEPRTDQETQYF
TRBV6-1	CASKHRGPGDYGYTF
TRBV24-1	CATSGDTDTQYF
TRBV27	CASSLSSGPYNEQFF
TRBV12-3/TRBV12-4	CASSTSDRTDTQYF
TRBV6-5	CASSYTGTSTDTQYF
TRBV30	CAWSGSGRTYEQFF